The 3 T cell receptor beta chains given below trace back to one sample, sequenced in a study of T cell changes during pregnancy in multiple sclerosis. Repertoires were generated with immunoSEQ multiplex PCR, while TCRdb's copy carries only in-frame clones and drops some. In the table there are under 80,000 clones, around 94% of which are singletons. The sample was peripheral blood, taken in the third trimester of pregnancy. These receptors were taken from a female donor with multiple sclerosis, enrolled in a pregnancy study.

The chain couples TRBV7-6 to TRBJ2-1; TRBD1 aligns across 8 bases. The ends lost 3 bases at V and 5 bases at J; junction bases unmatched: 6. The CDR3 is 15 amino acids. Per the germline V gene, CDR1 is SGHVS and CDR2 is FNYEAQ. This CDR3 is CASSFRTGNHNEQFF. DNA for the CDR3: TGTGCCAGCAGCTTCCGGACAGGGAATCACAATGAGCAGTTCTTC.

The gene calls are TRBV13 and TRBJ2-5, with TRBD2 identical over 8 bases. The ends lost 4 bases at V and 2 bases at J; junction bases unmatched: 6. The CDR3 contains 15 residues. Germline-derived CDR1 and CDR2 are PRHDT and FYEKMQ (reference sequence). CDR3 DNA: TGTGCCAGCAGCTCTATAGCGGGGACACAAGAGACCCAGTACTTC. Protein: CASSSIAGTQETQYF.

For the CDR3, the DNA is TGCGCCAGCAGCTTCGGTATAGGACAGGGCGACTATGGCTACACCTTC. It encodes CASSFGIGQGDYGYTF. The chain has TRBV5-1 and TRBJ1-2; TRBD1 aligns across 8 bases. The CDR3 extends over 16 amino acids. V lost 2 bases, J lost 3 bases, and 9 bases stayed unmatched. Germline V gene lookup returns CDR1 SGHRS and CDR2 YFSETQ.